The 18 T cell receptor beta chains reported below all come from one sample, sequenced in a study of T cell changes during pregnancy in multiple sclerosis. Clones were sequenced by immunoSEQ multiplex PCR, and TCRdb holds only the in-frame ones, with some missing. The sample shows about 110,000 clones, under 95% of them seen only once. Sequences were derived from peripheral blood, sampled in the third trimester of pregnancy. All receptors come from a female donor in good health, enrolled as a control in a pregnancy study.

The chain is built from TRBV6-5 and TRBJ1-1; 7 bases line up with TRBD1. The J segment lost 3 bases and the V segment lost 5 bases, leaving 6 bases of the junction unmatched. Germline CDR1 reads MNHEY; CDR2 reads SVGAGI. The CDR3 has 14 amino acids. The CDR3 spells CASSKFDRDTEAFF. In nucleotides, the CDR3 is TGTGCCAGCAGTAAGTTTGACAGGGACACTGAAGCTTTCTTT.

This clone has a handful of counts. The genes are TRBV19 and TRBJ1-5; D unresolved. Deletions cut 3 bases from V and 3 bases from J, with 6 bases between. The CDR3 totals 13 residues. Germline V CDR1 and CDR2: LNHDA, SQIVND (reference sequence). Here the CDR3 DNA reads TGTGCCAGTAGTATCCTTGTCAATCAGCCCCAGCATTTT. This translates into CASSILVNQPQHF.

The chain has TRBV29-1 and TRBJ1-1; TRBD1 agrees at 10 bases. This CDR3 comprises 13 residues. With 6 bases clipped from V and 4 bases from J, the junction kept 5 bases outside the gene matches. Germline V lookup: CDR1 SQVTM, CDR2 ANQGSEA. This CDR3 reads CSVWTGGSTEAFF. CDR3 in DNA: TGCAGCGTATGGACAGGGGGTAGCACTGAAGCTTTCTTT.

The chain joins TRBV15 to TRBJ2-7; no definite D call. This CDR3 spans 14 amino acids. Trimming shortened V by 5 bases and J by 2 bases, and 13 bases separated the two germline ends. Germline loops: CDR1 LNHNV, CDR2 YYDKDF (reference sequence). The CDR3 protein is CATSHKQWPYEQYF. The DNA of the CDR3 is TGTGCCACCAGCCATAAACAATGGCCCTACGAGCAGTACTTC.

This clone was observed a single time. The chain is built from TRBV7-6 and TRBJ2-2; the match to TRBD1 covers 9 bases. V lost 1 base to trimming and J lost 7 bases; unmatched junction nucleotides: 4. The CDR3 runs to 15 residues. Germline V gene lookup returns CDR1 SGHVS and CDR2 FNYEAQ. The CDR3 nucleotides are TGTGCCAGCAGCTTAGGGGACAGGGCGCACGGGGAGCTGTTTTTT. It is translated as CASSLGDRAHGELFF.

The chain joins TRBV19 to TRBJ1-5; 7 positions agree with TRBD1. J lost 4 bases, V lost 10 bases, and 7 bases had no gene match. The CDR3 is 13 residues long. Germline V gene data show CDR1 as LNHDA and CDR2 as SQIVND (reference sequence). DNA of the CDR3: TGTGCCACCTCGACAGGGTATAATCAGCCCCAGCATTTT. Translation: CATSTGYNQPQHF.

For the CDR3, the DNA is TGTGCCAGCAGCTTAAGGGGCAACAGGGCCGGGGAGCAGTACTTC. It specifies CASSLRGNRAGEQYF. The chain couples TRBV7-2 to TRBJ2-7; TRBD1 might be the D (6 bases). The CDR3 loop spans 15 amino acids. V lost 2 bases, J lost 7 bases, and 18 bases lay in between. Per germline, CDR1 SGHTA and CDR2 FQGNSA.

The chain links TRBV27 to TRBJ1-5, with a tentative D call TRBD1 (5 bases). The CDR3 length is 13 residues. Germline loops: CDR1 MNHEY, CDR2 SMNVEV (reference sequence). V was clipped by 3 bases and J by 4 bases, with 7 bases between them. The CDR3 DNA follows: TGTGCCAGCAGTTTTGGGGGGAATCAGCCCCAGCATTTT. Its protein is CASSFGGNQPQHF.

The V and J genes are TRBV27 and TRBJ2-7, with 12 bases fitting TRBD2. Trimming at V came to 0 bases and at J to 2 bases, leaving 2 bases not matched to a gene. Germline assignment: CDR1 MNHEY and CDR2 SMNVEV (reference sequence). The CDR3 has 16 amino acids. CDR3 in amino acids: CASSLSTSGGAYEQYF. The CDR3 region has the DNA TGTGCCAGCAGTTTATCGACTAGCGGGGGCGCCTACGAGCAGTACTTC.

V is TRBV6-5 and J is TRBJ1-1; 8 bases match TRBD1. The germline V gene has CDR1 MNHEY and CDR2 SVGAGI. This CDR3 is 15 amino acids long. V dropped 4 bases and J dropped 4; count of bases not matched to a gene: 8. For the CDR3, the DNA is TGTGCCAGCAGTTGGACAGGGAAAGGTGGCACTGAAGCTTTCTTT. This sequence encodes CASSWTGKGGTEAFF.

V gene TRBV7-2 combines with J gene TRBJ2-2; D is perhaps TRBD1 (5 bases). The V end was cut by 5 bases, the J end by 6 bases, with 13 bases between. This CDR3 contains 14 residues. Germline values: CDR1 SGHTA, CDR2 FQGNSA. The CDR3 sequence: CASSRTQGSGELFF. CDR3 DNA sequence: TGTGCCAGCAGCCGTACCCAGGGATCCGGGGAGCTGTTTTTT.

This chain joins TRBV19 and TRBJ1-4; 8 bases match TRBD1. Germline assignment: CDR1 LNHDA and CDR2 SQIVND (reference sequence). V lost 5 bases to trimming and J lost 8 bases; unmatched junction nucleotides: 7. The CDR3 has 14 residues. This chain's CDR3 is CASSDRDRREKLFF. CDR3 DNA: TGTGCCAGTAGTGACCGGGACAGGAGAGAAAAACTGTTTTTT.

The CDR3 loop reads CASSVSSGQGAYEQYF. DNA for the CDR3: TGTGCCAGCAGCGTATCTTCGGGACAGGGGGCCTACGAGCAGTACTTC. This chain links TRBV9 with TRBJ2-7; 11 bases align to TRBD1. V shed 1 base and J 2 bases; nucleotides not matched to a gene: 5. The length of the CDR3 is 16 residues. Germline CDR1 is SGDLS and CDR2 is YYNGEE.

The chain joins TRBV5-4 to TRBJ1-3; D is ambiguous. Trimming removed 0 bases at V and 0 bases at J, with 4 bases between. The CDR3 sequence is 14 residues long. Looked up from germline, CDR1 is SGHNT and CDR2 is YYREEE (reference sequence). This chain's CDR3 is CASSLASSGNTIYF. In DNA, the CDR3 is TGTGCCAGCAGCTTGGCCAGCTCTGGAAACACCATATATTTT.

CDR3: CASSLGLAGRGDTGELFF. CDR3 sequence (DNA): TGCGCCAGCTCTTTGGGGCTAGCGGGGCGTGGGGACACCGGGGAGCTGTTTTTT. The rearrangement links TRBV5-1 to TRBJ2-2; 9 positions agree with TRBD2. This CDR3 comprises 18 residues. Germline V gives CDR1 SGHRS, CDR2 YFSETQ. Trimming at V came to 7 bases and at J to 3 bases, leaving 16 bases not matched to a gene.

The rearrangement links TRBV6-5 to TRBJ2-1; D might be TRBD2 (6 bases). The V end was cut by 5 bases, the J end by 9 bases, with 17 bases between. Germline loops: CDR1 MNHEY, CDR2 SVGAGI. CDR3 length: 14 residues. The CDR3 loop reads CASSMTGVSGEQFF. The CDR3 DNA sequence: TGTGCCAGCAGTATGACGGGGGTTTCGGGTGAGCAGTTCTTC.

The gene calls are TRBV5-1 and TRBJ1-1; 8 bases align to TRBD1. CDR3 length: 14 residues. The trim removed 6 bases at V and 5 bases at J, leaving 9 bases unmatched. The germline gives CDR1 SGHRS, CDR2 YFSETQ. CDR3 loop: CASTFTGGKTEAFF. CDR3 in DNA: TGCGCCAGCACATTTACAGGGGGGAAAACTGAAGCTTTCTTT.

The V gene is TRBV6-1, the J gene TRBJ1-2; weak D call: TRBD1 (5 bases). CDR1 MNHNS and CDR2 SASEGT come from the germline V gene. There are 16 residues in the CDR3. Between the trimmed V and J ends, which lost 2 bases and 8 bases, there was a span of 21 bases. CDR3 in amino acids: CASSESSSGVLGGYTF. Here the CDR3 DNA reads TGTGCCAGCAGTGAATCATCATCGGGGGTCCTCGGCGGCTACACCTTC.